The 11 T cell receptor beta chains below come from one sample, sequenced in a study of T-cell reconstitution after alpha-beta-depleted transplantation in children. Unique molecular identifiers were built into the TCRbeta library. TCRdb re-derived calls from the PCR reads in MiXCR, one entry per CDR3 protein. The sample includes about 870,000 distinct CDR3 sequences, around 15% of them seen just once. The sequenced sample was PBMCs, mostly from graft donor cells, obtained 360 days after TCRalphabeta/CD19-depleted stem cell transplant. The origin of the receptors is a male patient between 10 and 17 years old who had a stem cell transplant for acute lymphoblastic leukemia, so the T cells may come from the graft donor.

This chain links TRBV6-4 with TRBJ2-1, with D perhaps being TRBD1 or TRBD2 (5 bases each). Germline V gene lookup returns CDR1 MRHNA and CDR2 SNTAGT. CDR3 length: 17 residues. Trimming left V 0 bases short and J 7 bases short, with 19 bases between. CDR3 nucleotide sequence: TGTGCCAGCAGTGACTCGTTTTCAGAGGGTTGGGGGAATGAGCAGTTCTTC. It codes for CASSDSFSEGWGNEQFF.

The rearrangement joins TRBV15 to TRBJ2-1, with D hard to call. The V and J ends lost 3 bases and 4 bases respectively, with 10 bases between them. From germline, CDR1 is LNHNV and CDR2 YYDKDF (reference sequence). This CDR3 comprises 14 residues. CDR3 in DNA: TGTGCCACCAGCAGGCGTGTAGGTTACAATGAGCAGTTCTTC. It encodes CATSRRVGYNEQFF.

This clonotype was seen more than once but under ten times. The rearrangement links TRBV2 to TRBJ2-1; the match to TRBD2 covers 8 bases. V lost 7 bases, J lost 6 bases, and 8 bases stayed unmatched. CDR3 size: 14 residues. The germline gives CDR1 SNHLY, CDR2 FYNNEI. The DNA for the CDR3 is TGTGCCAGCACCTTAGCGGGAAGGGGCAATGAGCAGTTCTTC. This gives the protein CASTLAGRGNEQFF.

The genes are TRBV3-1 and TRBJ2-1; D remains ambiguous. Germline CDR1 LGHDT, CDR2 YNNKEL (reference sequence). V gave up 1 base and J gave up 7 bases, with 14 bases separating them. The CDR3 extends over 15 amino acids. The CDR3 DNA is TGTGCCAGCAGCCAAGGGGGTTCTAGGCGGAATGAGCAGTTCTTC. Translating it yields CASSQGGSRRNEQFF.

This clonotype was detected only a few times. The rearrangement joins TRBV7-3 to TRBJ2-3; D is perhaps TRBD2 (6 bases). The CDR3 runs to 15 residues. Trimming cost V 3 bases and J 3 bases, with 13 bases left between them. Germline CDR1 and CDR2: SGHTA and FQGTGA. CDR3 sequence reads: CASSFGGRETDTQYF. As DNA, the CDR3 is TGTGCCAGCAGCTTTGGGGGTCGGGAGACAGATACGCAGTATTTT.

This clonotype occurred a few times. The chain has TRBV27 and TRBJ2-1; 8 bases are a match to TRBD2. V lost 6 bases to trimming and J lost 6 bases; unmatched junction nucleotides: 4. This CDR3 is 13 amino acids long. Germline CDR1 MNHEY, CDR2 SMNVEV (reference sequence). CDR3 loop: CASSPGLVNEQFF. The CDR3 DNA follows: TGTGCCAGCAGCCCGGGACTAGTCAATGAGCAGTTCTTC.

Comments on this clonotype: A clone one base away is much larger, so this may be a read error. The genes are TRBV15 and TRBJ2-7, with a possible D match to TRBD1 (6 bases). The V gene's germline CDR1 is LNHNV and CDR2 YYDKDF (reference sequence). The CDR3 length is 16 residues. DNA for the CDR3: TGTGCCACCTGCAGAGATACAGGGCTGGGCTCCTACGAGCAGTACTTC. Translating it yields CATCRDTGLGSYEQYF.

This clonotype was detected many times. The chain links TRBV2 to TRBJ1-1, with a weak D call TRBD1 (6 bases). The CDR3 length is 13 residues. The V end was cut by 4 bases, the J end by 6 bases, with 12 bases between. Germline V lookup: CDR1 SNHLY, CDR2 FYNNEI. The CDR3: CASSVLEGAEAFF. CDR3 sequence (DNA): TGTGCCAGCAGTGTCCTGGAGGGGGCTGAAGCTTTCTTT.

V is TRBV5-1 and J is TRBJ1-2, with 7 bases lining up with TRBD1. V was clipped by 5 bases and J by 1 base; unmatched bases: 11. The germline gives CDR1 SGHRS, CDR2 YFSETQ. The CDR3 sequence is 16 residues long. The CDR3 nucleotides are TGCGCCAGCAGTCGGGCTCCCACAGGGGTTAACTATGGCTACACCTTC. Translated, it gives CASSRAPTGVNYGYTF.

In nucleotides, the CDR3 is TGCAGTGCTAGCCGGGGGGGAGGGAACGAGCAGTACTTC. This codes for CSASRGGGNEQYF. The rearrangement uses TRBV20-1 and TRBJ2-7, with 8 bases identical to TRBD2. V trimming: 3 bases; J trimming: 5 bases; junction bases outside the gene matches: 6. The CDR3 spans 13 residues. Germline CDR1 is DFQATT and CDR2 is SNEGSKA (reference sequence).

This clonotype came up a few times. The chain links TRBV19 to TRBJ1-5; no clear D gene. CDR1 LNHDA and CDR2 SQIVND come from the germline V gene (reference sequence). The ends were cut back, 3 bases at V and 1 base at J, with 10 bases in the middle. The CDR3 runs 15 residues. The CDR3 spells CASSIRPNSNQPQHF. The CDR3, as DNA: TGTGCCAGTAGTATCAGACCGAACAGCAATCAGCCCCAGCATTTT. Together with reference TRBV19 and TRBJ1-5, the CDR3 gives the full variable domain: DGGITQSPKYLFRKEGQNVTLSCEQNLNHDAMYWYRQDPGQGLRLIYYSQIVNDFQKGDIAEGYSVSREKKESFPLTVTSAQKNPTAFYLCASSIRPNSNQPQHFGDGTRLSIL.